The subject of this entry is one TCR beta chain. Its cognate antigen has yet to be identified. Within one base of it there is no much larger clone, and no base qualities were kept. V and J are truncated by 0 bases and 2 bases respectively, leaving an intervening sequence of 9 bases. As encoded in the germline V gene, CDR1 is SGHTS while CDR2 is YDEGEE. The CDR3 runs 14 amino acids, cysteine and phenylalanine included. The only DNA kept is the CDR3, 42 bases in frame from the first base. The data derive from a study of T cells in Graves' hyperthyroidism and ophthalmopathy (dated by TCRdb to 2018 to 2020). Regarding the research as a whole: Peripheral blood was collected at initial diagnosis, before any treatment. Following sampling, methimazole starting at 30 mg daily was given to hyperthyroidism patients, and high-dose intravenous methylprednisolone was given to ophthalmopathy patients. TCR Vbeta CDR3 sequencing of 120 to 150 peripheral blood samples (approximately 44 ophthalmopathy, about 75 hyperthyroidism and some 17 progressor patients) is reported in the paper. For training and testing, the 100 or so patients in the discovery cohort were randomly divided in a 7:3 ratio. To identify distinguishing TCR V-J signatures, a discovery cohort of around 100 patients was used, comprising 40 to 45 with Graves' ophthalmopathy and some 57 with stable Graves' hyperthyroidism. In several Graves' hyperthyroidism patients, the study also compared T-cell repertoires from thyroid tissue with T-cell repertoires from blood. Whether ophthalmopathy could be predicted prospectively was tested in an independent validation cohort made up of under 20 hyperthyroidism patients plus 17 patients who later progressed to ophthalmopathy. Points the paper makes about the study in general: Most expanded thyroid clonotypes (frequency above 0.001) were also detected in blood, a finding suggesting that blood repertoires may reflect thyroid immune responses. A 13 V-J signature model separated ophthalmopathy from stable hyperthyroidism, with approximately 86% sensitivity and around 84% specificity in cross-validation and 80%/75% in testing. No statistical method was used to set the sample size in advance, and investigators knew the group allocation. In validation, the model predicted progression to ophthalmopathy a median of 6.5 months before onset, with about 67% sensitivity and 72.22% specificity.

A patient counted as having stable Graves' hyperthyroidism if no progression to ophthalmopathy occurred over 18 months of follow-up. Hyperthyroidism patients were newly diagnosed, with disease duration under 2 months, and aged 18 to 65 years. Patients with uncontrolled infections, other autoimmune diseases, pregnancy or lactation were excluded. Diagnoses were based on clinical symptoms, serum thyroxine and TRAb, thyroid ultrasound and orbital computed tomography. Ficoll-Paque density gradient centrifugation was used to isolate PBMCs from approximately 11 ml of fresh peripheral blood. Total RNA was extracted with Trizol reagent, and quality was checked on an Agilent 2100 Bioanalyzer. The TCR beta CDR3 regions were amplified from RNA transcripts. A first-round RT-PCR of the TCR CDR3 used the HTBI primer set with the Qiagen OneStep RT-PCR kit. The libraries were constructed in a second round of multiplex PCR and then size-selected and purified. The libraries were sequenced on an Illumina HiSeq2000 using paired-end 100 bp reads. As for the original processing: SOAPnuke was used to process the raw data, with reads discarded if the reads contained adapters or uncalled bases, had a mean Phred below 15, or lacked an exact constant-primer or identifier match. High-quality paired reads were merged using COPE v1.2.5, and each unique nucleotide sequence was defined as a clonotype. MiTCR v1.1 was used to align clonotypes to the IMGT TRBV, TRBD and TRBJ reference segments. The analysis was restricted to V-J combinations with a frequency above 0.0001, which together covered roughly 99% of the repertoires. A TCS score was defined as the ratio of F50 (clonal expansion) to E x V (chaos), with BLOSUM62-based TCRdist applied between CDR3 peptides within each V-J. Welch's t-statistics and random forest reduced 500 to 550 V-J features to 10 to 15, which were used in a naive Bayes classifier (R e1071). The Morisita-Horn index was used to measure how similar the thyroid and blood repertoires were. In-frame beta chains were kept once TCRdb had trimmed the public reads at Q25 with fastp and called clones with MiXCR. Rows are combined by CDR3 protein, so each entry shows the most common genes and DNA. The V and J calls shown here were made by TCRdb, not taken from the authors' results. The sample includes roughly 840,000 distinct CDR3 sequences, with about two fifths observed a single time. The ten largest make up around 10% of the sample.

Sequencing input: blood. The chain links TRBV5-8 with TRBJ2-7, with no confidently assigned D gene. The origin of this receptor is a young man with Graves' hyperthyroidism. In nucleotides, the sequence is TGTGCCAGCAGCTTGGCCCCAGAAGCCTACGAGCAGTACTTC. Translation gives CASSLAPEAYEQYF. Where the CDR3 stops, the reference TRBV5-8 and TRBJ2-7 genes take over; the full variable domain is EAGVTQSPTHLIKTRGQQATLRCSPISGHTSVYWYQQALGLGLQFLLWYDEGEERNRGNFPPRFSGRQFPNYSSELNVNALELEDSALYLCASSLAPEAYEQYFGPGTRLTVT.